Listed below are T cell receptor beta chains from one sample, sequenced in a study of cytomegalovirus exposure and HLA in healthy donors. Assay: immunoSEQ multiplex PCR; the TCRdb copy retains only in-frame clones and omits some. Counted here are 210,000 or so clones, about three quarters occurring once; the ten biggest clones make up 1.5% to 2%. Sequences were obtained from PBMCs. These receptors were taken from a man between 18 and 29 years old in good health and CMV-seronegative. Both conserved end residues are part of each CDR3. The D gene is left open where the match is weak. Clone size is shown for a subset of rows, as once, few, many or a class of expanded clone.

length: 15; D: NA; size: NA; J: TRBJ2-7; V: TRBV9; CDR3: CASSPHPDGTGEQYF; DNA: TGTGCCAGCAGCCCCCACCCGGACGGCACGGGGGAGCAGTACTTC
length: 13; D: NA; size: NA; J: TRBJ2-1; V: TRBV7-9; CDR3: CASSLSPYNEQFF; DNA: TGTGCCAGCAGCCTAAGTCCGTACAATGAGCAGTTCTTC
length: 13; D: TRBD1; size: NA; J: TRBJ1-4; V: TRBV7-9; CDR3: CASRGQGGEKLFF; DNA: TGTGCCAGCAGGGGACAGGGAGGGGAAAAACTGTTTTTT
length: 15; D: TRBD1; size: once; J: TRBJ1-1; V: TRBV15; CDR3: CATSRATGGEAEAFF; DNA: TGTGCCACCAGCAGGGCAACAGGGGGGGAAGCTGAAGCTTTCTTT
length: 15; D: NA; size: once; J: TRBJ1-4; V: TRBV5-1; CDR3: CASSLRGTTNEKLFF; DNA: TGCGCCAGCAGTCTTCGGGGGACAACTAATGAAAAACTGTTTTTT
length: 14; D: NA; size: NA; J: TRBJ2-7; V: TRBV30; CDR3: CAWSPTETRYEQYF; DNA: TGTGCCTGGAGTCCGACGGAGACCCGCTACGAGCAGTACTTC
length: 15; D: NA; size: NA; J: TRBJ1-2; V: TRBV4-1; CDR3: CASSQESASNYGYTF; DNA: TGCGCCAGCAGCCAAGAATCAGCGTCTAACTATGGCTACACCTTC
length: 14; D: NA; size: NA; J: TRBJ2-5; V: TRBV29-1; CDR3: CSVEFGDNQETQYF; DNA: TGCAGCGTTGAATTTGGAGATAATCAAGAGACCCAGTACTTC
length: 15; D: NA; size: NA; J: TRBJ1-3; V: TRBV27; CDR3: CASSLSGRVGNTIYF; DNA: TGTGCCAGCAGTTTATCGGGCAGGGTGGGAAACACCATATATTTT
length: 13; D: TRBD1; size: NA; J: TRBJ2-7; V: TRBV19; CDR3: CARYRGSYYEQYF; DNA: TGTGCCAGATACAGGGGATCTTACTACGAGCAGTACTTC
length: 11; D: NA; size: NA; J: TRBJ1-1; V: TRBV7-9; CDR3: CASKRVTEAFF; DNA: TGTGCCAGCAAGAGGGTCACTGAAGCTTTCTTT
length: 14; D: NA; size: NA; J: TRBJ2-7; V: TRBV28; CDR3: CASNRAGRSYEQYF; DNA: TGTGCCAGCAATAGGGCAGGGCGTTCCTACGAGCAGTACTTC
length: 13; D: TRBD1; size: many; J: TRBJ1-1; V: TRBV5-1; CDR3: CASSIGTGEEAFF; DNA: TGCGCCAGCAGCATCGGGACAGGGGAAGAAGCTTTCTTT
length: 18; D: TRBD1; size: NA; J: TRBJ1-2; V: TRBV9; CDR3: CASSVATGAEPKEDGYTF; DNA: TGTGCCAGCAGCGTAGCTACAGGGGCCGAACCCAAAGAGGATGGCTACACCTTC
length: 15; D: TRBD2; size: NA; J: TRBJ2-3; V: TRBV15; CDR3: CATSRDGLAGYTQYF; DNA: TGTGCCACCAGCAGAGATGGGCTAGCGGGTTATACGCAGTATTTT
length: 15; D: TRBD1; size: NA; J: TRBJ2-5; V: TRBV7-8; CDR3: CASSNRDRPQETQYF; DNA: TGTGCCAGCAGTAACCGGGACAGGCCTCAAGAGACCCAGTACTTC